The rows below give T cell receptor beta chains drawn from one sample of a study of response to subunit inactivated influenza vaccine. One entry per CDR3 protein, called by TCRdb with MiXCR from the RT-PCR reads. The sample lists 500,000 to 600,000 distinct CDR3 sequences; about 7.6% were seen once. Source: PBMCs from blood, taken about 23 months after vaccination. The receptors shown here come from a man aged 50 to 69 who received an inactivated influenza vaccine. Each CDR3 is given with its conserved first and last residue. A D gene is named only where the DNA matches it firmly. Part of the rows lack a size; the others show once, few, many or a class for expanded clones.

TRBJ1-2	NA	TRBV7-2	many	CASSARTPRKDYGYTF	TGTGCCAGCAGCGCACGGACGCCAAGGAAGGACTATGGCTACACCTTC
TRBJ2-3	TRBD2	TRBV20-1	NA	CSAPGLAGFRDTQYF	TGCAGTGCCCCGGGACTAGCGGGCTTTAGGGATACGCAGTATTTT
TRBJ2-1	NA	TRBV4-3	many	CASSQVAESYNEQFF	TGCGCCAGCAGCCAAGTAGCGGAATCCTACAATGAGCAGTTCTTC
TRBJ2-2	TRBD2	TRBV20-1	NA	CSAIGLAGATNTGELFF	TGCAGTGCTATCGGGCTAGCGGGGGCCACGAACACCGGGGAGCTGTTTTTT
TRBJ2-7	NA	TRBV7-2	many	CASSSGASYEQYF	TGTGCCAGCAGCTCGGGGGCTTCCTACGAGCAGTACTTC
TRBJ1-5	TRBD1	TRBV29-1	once	CSVRTGGGNQPQHF	TGCAGCGTAAGGACAGGGGGTGGCAATCAGCCCCAGCATTTT
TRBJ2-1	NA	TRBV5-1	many	CASSVTGDHEQFF	TGCGCCAGCAGCGTGACAGGCGACCATGAGCAGTTCTTC
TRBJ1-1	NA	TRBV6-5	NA	CASSYSRENTEAFF	TGTGCCAGCAGTTACTCGCGGGAGAACACTGAAGCTTTCTTT
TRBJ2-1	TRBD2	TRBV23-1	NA	CASRWAGGQSSYNEQFF	TGCGCCAGCAGGTGGGCGGGGGGCCAAAGCTCCTACAATGAGCAGTTCTTC
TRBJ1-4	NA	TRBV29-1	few	CSVEGASCREKLFF	TGCAGCGTTGAAGGTGCCTCCTGCCGGGAAAAACTGTTTTTT
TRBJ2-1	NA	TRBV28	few	CASNFRSPSYNEQFF	TGTGCCAGCAACTTCAGGTCGCCCTCCTACAATGAGCAGTTCTTC
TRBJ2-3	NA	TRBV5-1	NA	CASGQPSTDTQYF	TGCGCCAGCGGACAACCCTCGACGGATACGCAGTATTTT
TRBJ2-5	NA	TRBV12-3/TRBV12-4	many	CASSFSRGSGETQYF	TGTGCCAGCAGTTTCTCACGGGGGTCTGGGGAGACCCAGTACTTC
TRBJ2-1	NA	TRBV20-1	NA	CSAIFLSGDEQFF	TGCAGTGCTATATTTTTGTCGGGCGATGAGCAGTTCTTC
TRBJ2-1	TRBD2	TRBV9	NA	CASGETSGGYNEQFF	TGTGCCAGCGGCGAGACTAGCGGTGGGTACAATGAGCAGTTCTTC
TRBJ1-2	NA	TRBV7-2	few	CASSLALNNYGYTF	TGTGCCAGCAGCTTAGCGCTAAATAACTATGGCTACACCTTC
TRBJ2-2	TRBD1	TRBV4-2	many	CASSPIHKRTGQRGTGELFF	TGTGCCAGCAGCCCAATCCACAAGAGGACAGGGCAACGCGGCACCGGGGAGCTGTTTTTT
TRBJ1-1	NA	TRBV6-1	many	CASSGMMTNTEAFF	TGTGCCAGCAGTGGAATGATGACGAACACTGAAGCTTTCTTT
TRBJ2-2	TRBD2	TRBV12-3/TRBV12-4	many	CASRKAGAVGELFF	TGTGCCAGCAGGAAGGCGGGAGCCGTCGGGGAGCTGTTTTTT
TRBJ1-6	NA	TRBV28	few	CASSTSSRPNSPLHF	TGTGCCAGCAGTACCTCGTCCCGGCCAAATTCACCCCTCCACTTT
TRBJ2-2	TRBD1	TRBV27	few	CASTKDRLGTGELFF	TGTGCCAGCACTAAGGACAGGCTTGGGACCGGGGAGCTGTTTTTT
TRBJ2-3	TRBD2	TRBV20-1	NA	CSALKRGGSTQYF	TGCAGTGCCTTGAAGCGGGGGGGCTCGACGCAGTATTTT
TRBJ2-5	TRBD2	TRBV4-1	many	CASSQGRLAGETQYF	TGCGCCAGCAGCCAGGGCCGACTAGCGGGAGAGACCCAGTACTTC
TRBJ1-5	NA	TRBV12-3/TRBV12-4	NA	CASSVDSVNQPQHF	TGTGCCAGCAGTGTCGACAGCGTCAATCAGCCCCAGCATTTT
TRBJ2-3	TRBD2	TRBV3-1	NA	CASKTSSTDTQYF	TGTGCCAGCAAGACTAGCTCTACAGATACGCAGTATTTT
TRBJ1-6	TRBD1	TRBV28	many	CASSFGQDNSPLHF	TGTGCCAGCAGTTTCGGACAGGATAATTCACCCCTCCACTTT
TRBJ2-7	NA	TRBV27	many	CASKGRQSSYEQYF	TGTGCCAGCAAAGGGCGGCAGAGCTCCTACGAGCAGTACTTC
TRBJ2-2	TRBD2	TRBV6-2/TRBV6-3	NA	CASRVTGTSLTGELFF	TGTGCCAGCAGAGTTACCGGGACTAGCCTCACCGGGGAGCTGTTTTTT
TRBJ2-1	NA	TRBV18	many	CASSPRMHEQFF	TGTGCCAGCTCACCACGAATGCATGAGCAGTTCTTC
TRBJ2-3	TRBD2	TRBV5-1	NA	CASSRRHFITGGGSTDTQYF	TGCGCCAGCAGCCGTCGACATTTCATCACGGGAGGGGGAAGCACAGATACGCAGTATTTT
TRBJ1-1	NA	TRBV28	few	CASSSLGNEAFF	TGTGCCAGCAGTTCCTTGGGAAATGAAGCTTTCTTT
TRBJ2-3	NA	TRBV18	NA	CASSPDGNPGTQYF	TGTGCCAGCTCACCTGACGGGAACCCCGGTACGCAGTATTTT
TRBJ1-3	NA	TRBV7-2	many	CASSFAGGSGNTIYF	TGTGCCAGCAGCTTCGCCGGTGGCTCTGGAAACACCATATATTTT
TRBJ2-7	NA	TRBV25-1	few	CASSEVGRSYEQYF	TGTGCCAGCAGTGAAGTCGGGAGATCCTACGAGCAGTACTTC
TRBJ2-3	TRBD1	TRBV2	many	CASSDNRGQGTDTQYF	TGTGCCAGCAGTGATAATCGGGGACAGGGCACAGATACGCAGTATTTT
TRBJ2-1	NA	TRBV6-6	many	CASITGGHEQFF	TGTGCCAGCATTACCGGTGGGCATGAGCAGTTCTTC
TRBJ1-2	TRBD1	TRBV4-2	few	CASSQDRTGWSYGYTF	TGTGCCAGCAGCCAAGATCGGACAGGGTGGTCGTATGGCTACACCTTC
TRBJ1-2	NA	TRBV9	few	CASSSGGTKGVGYTF	TGTGCCAGCAGCAGTGGGGGGACAAAAGGCGTCGGCTACACCTTC
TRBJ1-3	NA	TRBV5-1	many	CASSLGGGGGRNTIYF	TGCGCCAGCAGCTTGGGAGGCGGAGGAGGGAGAAACACCATATATTTT
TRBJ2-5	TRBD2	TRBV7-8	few	CASSLGGLEYQETQYF	TGTGCCAGCAGCTTAGGAGGACTAGAGTACCAAGAGACCCAGTACTTC
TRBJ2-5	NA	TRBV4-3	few	CASSQIRGSETQYF	TGCGCCAGCAGCCAAATCAGGGGATCAGAGACCCAGTACTTC
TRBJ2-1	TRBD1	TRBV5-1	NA	CASSPRQGTDNEQFF	TGCGCCAGCAGCCCTCGACAGGGTACCGACAATGAGCAGTTCTTC